These 2 T cell receptor beta chains came from one sample sequenced in a study of T cell responses to AZD1222 COVID-19 vaccine. The protocol was immunoSEQ multiplex PCR, while the TCRdb copy is restricted to in-frame clones and leaves out a portion. The repertoire includes some 130,000 clones, more than 85% of them detected once, and approximately 3% sits in the top ten. This specimen consisted of peripheral blood, obtained on day 0 of AZD1222 vaccination. The receptor source for this set is an adult in good health.

This sequence joins TRBV7-9 and TRBJ1-2; TRBD1 matches at 10 bases. Germline loops: CDR1 SEHNR, CDR2 FQNEAQ (reference sequence). V dropped 3 bases and J dropped 4; count of bases not matched to a gene: 8. There are 16 residues in the CDR3. This CDR3 reads CASSFMGTGAFYGYTF. Here the CDR3 DNA reads TGTGCCAGCAGCTTTATGGGGACAGGGGCATTCTATGGCTACACCTTC.

This clone was found a few times. The CDR3 DNA is TGCAGCGTTGGGACCTCTAACTATGGCTACACCTTC. Encoded protein: CSVGTSNYGYTF. V is TRBV29-1 and J is TRBJ1-2; D call uncertain. Trimming took off 4 bases at V and 0 bases at J, with 6 bases between the two ends. The CDR3 length is 12 residues. Germline CDR1 is SQVTM and CDR2 is ANQGSEA.